The 17 T cell receptor beta chains below were found in one sample sequenced in a study of blood T cells in healthy people across ages. Primed by a sample-barcoded 5' primer and a J-beta primer mix, a second PCR proceeded for about 6 to 12 cycles. MiXCR, run by TCRdb on the 5' RACE reads, gives a single entry per CDR3 protein. The sample gives 600,000 to 1,000,000 distinct CDR3 sequences, roughly 25% of which show up once; under 4.5% is in the top ten. Separately, the same data were catalogued under a study of T cells of mothers and their children.

Sequenced sample: blood. The receptors come from a boy aged 10-17 years in good health.

V and J are TRBV27 and TRBJ2-3; TRBD2 matches 7 bases. Trimming cost V 3 bases and J 4 bases; bases outside gene matches: 4. CDR1 and CDR2 (germline): MNHEY, SMNVEV (reference sequence). The CDR3 spans 14 residues. The CDR3 region has the DNA TGTGCCAGCAGTTTGGCGGGAGCGGCAGATACGCAGTATTTT. Translated, it gives CASSLAGAADTQYF.

This chain uses TRBV12-3 or TRBV12-4 with TRBJ2-3; D is undetermined. V was cut by 0 bases and J by 0 bases, with 10 bases left in between. The CDR3 contains 16 residues. For the CDR3, the DNA is TGTGCCAGCAGTTTAGCGGTTAGCATCAGCACAGATACGCAGTATTTT. Its translation is CASSLAVSISTDTQYF.

The chain links TRBV29-1 to TRBJ2-1; D ambiguous. The assigned J gene may be wrong: the sequence end matches TRBJ2-5 better. CDR1 is SQVTM and CDR2 is ANQGSEA in the germline V gene. This CDR3 is 12 amino acids long. The CDR3 region is CSVDTSRETQYF. DNA of the CDR3: TGCAGCGTTGATACCAGCAGAGAGACCCAGTACTTC.

The V call is TRBV6-7, the J call TRBJ1-2; possible D gene TRBD1, 5 bases. TRBV6-7 is designated an ORF whose function remains uncertain. Trimming pared 5 bases from V and 3 bases from J, leaving 13 bases between. The CDR3 has 14 amino acids. CDR3 protein: CASSLRQPDYGYTF. In nucleotides, the CDR3 is TGTGCCAGCAGTCTTCGACAGCCCGACTATGGCTACACCTTC.

V and J are TRBV2 and TRBJ2-1; no clear D. The J call may be incorrect, as the DNA end agrees better with TRBJ2-7. CDR3 length: 14 residues. In germline, CDR1 is SNHLY, CDR2 FYNNEI. The CDR3 loop reads CASLSGDGSYEQYF. The CDR3 DNA sequence: TGTGCCAGCCTCTCCGGCGACGGTTCCTACGAGCAGTACTTC.

This clonotype was counted a few times. The chain has TRBV20-1 and TRBJ1-1; D is uncertain. CDR1 is DFQATT, CDR2 SNEGSKA, per germline (reference sequence). V was pared by 3 bases and J by 4 bases, with 9 bases between. The CDR3 length is 12 residues. In nucleotides, the CDR3 is TGCAGTGCTAGGGACTTGAGCACTGAAGCTTTCTTT. The encoded protein is CSARDLSTEAFF.

This clonotype was observed a few times. This chain joins TRBV29-1 and TRBJ2-4, with a tentative D call TRBD2 (5 bases). From germline, CDR1 is SQVTM and CDR2 ANQGSEA. The CDR3 length is 13 residues. V lost 4 bases and J lost 6, with 13 bases in between. This CDR3 is CSVVSREGNIQYF. The CDR3 DNA reads TGCAGCGTTGTTAGCCGAGAGGGAAACATTCAGTACTTC.

V usage is TRBV25-1 and J usage is TRBJ2-7; D may be TRBD2 (6 bases). The V end was cut by 0 bases, the J end by 0 bases, with 9 bases between. CDR3 size: 15 residues. Germline CDR1 and CDR2: MGHDK and SYGVNS. CDR3 sequence reads: CASSEYGGSSYEQYF. The CDR3 DNA is TGTGCCAGCAGTGAATATGGGGGGAGCTCCTACGAGCAGTACTTC.

The gene calls are TRBV7-2 and TRBJ1-5, with TRBD1 matching 10 bases. Germline V gives CDR1 SGHTA, CDR2 FQGNSA. The V gene end was trimmed by 5 bases and the J gene end by 4 bases; junction bases not matched to a gene: 5. CDR3 length: 15 amino acids. Here the CDR3 reads CASSRGTGENQPQHF. CDR3 nucleotide sequence: TGTGCCAGCAGCCGAGGGACAGGGGAAAATCAGCCCCAGCATTTT.

This chain joins TRBV6-6 and TRBJ2-5; no firm D call. Per the germline V gene, CDR1 is MNHNY and CDR2 is SVGAGI (reference sequence). CDR3 length: 12 residues. Between the trimmed V and J ends, which lost 6 bases and 4 bases, there was a span of 9 bases. CDR3 region: CASSNPLETQYF. The CDR3 bases are TGTGCCAGCAGCAACCCGCTAGAGACCCAGTACTTC.

The V gene is TRBV27, the J gene TRBJ1-1; D is possibly TRBD1 (6 bases). Deletions cut 8 bases from V and 4 bases from J, with 17 bases between. The CDR3 extends over 14 amino acids. Germline CDR1 is MNHEY and CDR2 is SMNVEV (reference sequence). The CDR3 spells CASGYRDCGTEAFF. Written as DNA, the CDR3 is TGTGCCAGCGGTTACAGGGATTGTGGCACTGAAGCTTTCTTT.

There are a few counts of this clonotype. The gene calls are TRBV7-2 and TRBJ2-5; the D is unclear. CDR1 is SGHTA, CDR2 FQGNSA, per germline. Trimming shortened V by 5 bases and J by 5 bases, and 15 bases separated the two germline ends. This CDR3 spans 14 amino acids. The CDR3 sequence is CASSPSGVEETQYF. CDR3 in DNA: TGTGCCAGCAGCCCAAGTGGGGTAGAGGAGACCCAGTACTTC.

The V and J genes are TRBV7-8 and TRBJ1-2; D not certain. The V end lost 5 bases, the J end lost 0 bases, and 10 bases lay between the germline ends. From germline, CDR1 is SGHVS and CDR2 FQNEAQ. The CDR3 length is 14 residues. The CDR3 here is CASSPFGPNYGYTF. CDR3 nucleotide sequence: TGTGCCAGCAGCCCCTTCGGGCCTAACTATGGCTACACCTTC.

This chain links TRBV6-1 with TRBJ1-6; tentatively, D is TRBD1 (6 bases). This CDR3 has 15 residues. Per germline, CDR1 MNHNS and CDR2 SASEGT. V lost 3 bases, J lost 7 bases, and 13 bases lay in between. CDR3 region: CASSDPAGANSPLHF. CDR3 bases: TGTGCCAGCAGTGACCCGGCGGGGGCGAATTCACCCCTCCACTTT.

The chain is built from TRBV5-6 and TRBJ2-1, with 15 bases that match TRBD2. The tail of the sequence fits TRBJ2-7 better, so the J call may be wrong. The CDR3 runs 18 residues. The germline CDR1 and CDR2 sequences are SGHDT and YYEEEE. CDR3 sequence: CASRVRDRGTSGRNEQYF. As DNA, the CDR3 is TGTGCCAGCAGAGTCCGGGACAGGGGGACTAGCGGGAGGAATGAGCAGTACTTC.

This clonotype was observed a handful of times. The chain employs TRBV9 and TRBJ1-2; perhaps TRBD1 as D (5 bases). In germline, CDR1 is SGDLS, CDR2 YYNGEE. V lost 3 bases and J 7 bases, leaving 16 bases between the germline ends. This CDR3 contains 14 residues. CDR3: CASSDFMGGRGYTF. The CDR3 DNA is TGTGCCAGCAGCGACTTCATGGGGGGACGTGGCTACACCTTC.

V usage is TRBV6-6 and J usage is TRBJ2-6, with 7 bases aligning to TRBD2. There are 16 residues in the CDR3. Germline V lookup: CDR1 MNHNY, CDR2 SVGAGI (reference sequence). The V segment lost 2 bases and the J segment 3 bases; nucleotides outside the gene matches: 4. The chain's CDR3 is CASSYRGGVGANVLTF. CDR3 coding DNA: TGTGCCAGCAGTTACAGGGGAGGGGTTGGGGCCAACGTCCTGACTTTC.